These 14 T cell receptor beta chains originate from one sample sequenced in a study of response to subunit inactivated influenza vaccine. TCRdb re-analysed the RT-PCR reads in MiXCR, keeping a single row per CDR3 protein. The table has a few hundred thousand distinct CDR3 sequences, approximately 14% seen once. Source: PBMCs from blood, taken roughly 12 days after vaccination. The receptors stem from a middle-aged man who received an inactivated influenza vaccine.

Only a few counts were recorded for this clonotype. The chain combines TRBV10-3 with TRBJ2-3; D possibly uses TRBD1 or TRBD2 (5 bases each). Trimming left V 4 bases short and J 0 bases short, with 14 bases between. This CDR3 spans 16 amino acids. From germline, CDR1 is ENHRY and CDR2 SYGVKD. The CDR3 region is CAISAQRTLSTDTQYF. DNA for the CDR3: TGTGCCATCAGTGCTCAGCGGACACTTAGCACAGATACGCAGTATTTT.

The rearrangement joins TRBV5-6 to TRBJ2-7; TRBD1 might be the D (5 bases). Trimming shortened V by 0 bases and J by 3 bases, and 10 bases separated the two germline ends. The CDR3 totals 14 residues. Germline V gene sequence: CDR1 SGHDT, CDR2 YYEEEE. CDR3 nucleotides: TGTGCCAGCAGCTTGGCTAGAAGGGGCTACGAGCAGTACTTC. Its translation is CASSLARRGYEQYF.

This clonotype was seen only a few times. This chain links TRBV10-3 with TRBJ2-7; weak D call: TRBD1 (6 bases). Germline assignment: CDR1 ENHRY and CDR2 SYGVKD. The CDR3 totals 13 residues. The ends were cut back, 7 bases at V and 7 bases at J, with 17 bases in the middle. The CDR3 nucleotides are TGTGCCATCACTCCCGGGGACATGGGGGAGCAGTACTTC. It codes for CAITPGDMGEQYF.

This clonotype was found a few times. V usage is TRBV5-1 and J usage is TRBJ2-5; 11 nucleotides line up with TRBD2. Looked up from germline, CDR1 is SGHRS and CDR2 is YFSETQ. The ends lost 3 bases at V and 5 bases at J; junction bases unmatched: 9. This CDR3 contains 16 residues. CDR3 DNA sequence: TGCGCCAGCAGCTCCACCGGGACTAGCGGCATTGAGACCCAGTACTTC. This gives the protein CASSSTGTSGIETQYF.

The chain carries TRBV4-1 and TRBJ2-7; weak D call: TRBD2 (6 bases). Trimming shortened V by 2 bases and J by 3 bases, and 11 bases separated the two germline ends. The germline V gene has CDR1 MGHRA and CDR2 YSYEKL. The CDR3 runs to 14 residues. CDR3 amino acids: CASSQPGVNYEQYF. The CDR3 nucleotides are TGCGCCAGCAGCCAACCGGGGGTAAACTACGAGCAGTACTTC.

CDR3 sequence: CASSENVKGGIGYTF. CDR3 DNA sequence: TGTGCCAGCAGTGAAAATGTGAAAGGTGGCATTGGCTACACCTTC. The rearrangement joins TRBV2 to TRBJ1-2; D is uncertain. V shed 2 bases and J shed 7 bases, with 17 bases lying between them. Germline CDR1 and CDR2: SNHLY and FYNNEI. The CDR3 sequence is 15 residues long.

The V and J genes are TRBV20-1 and TRBJ1-2; the D is unclear. The CDR3 loop spans 14 amino acids. CDR1 and CDR2 (germline): DFQATT, SNEGSKA (reference sequence). The germline V and J ends were trimmed by 0 bases and 4 bases, with 12 bases remaining between them. In DNA form, the CDR3 reads TGCAGTGCTAGAGATCGGTCGGGAGGCTATGGCTACACCTTC. Its protein product is CSARDRSGGYGYTF.

V is TRBV5-1 and J is TRBJ1-2; 8 nucleotides agree with TRBD1. This CDR3 region has 15 residues. Losses at the gene ends were 4 bases for V and 1 base for J; bases not matched to a gene: 6. The germline gives CDR1 SGHRS, CDR2 YFSETQ. As DNA, the CDR3 is TGCGCCAGCAGCCCATTCGGACAGGGTAACTATGGCTACACCTTC. Residues: CASSPFGQGNYGYTF.

In its sample, this clonotype was seen many times. V gene TRBV24-1 combines with J gene TRBJ1-5; no firm D call. Germline V CDR1 and CDR2: KGHDR, SFDVKD. Between the trimmed V and J ends, which lost 3 bases and 3 bases, there was a span of 8 bases. The CDR3 is 14 amino acids. CDR3 in amino acids: CATSDSGVNQPQHF. The CDR3 coding sequence is TGTGCCACCAGTGATAGCGGGGTCAATCAGCCCCAGCATTTT.

This chain connects TRBV7-9 to TRBJ2-7; TRBD2 matches at 10 bases. V shed 6 bases and J 0 bases; nucleotides not matched to a gene: 2. The CDR3 is 14 amino acids. CDR1 SEHNR and CDR2 FQNEAQ come from the germline V gene (reference sequence). CDR3 protein: CASRAGGSSYEQYF. CDR3 nucleotide sequence: TGTGCCAGCAGAGCGGGAGGGAGCTCCTACGAGCAGTACTTC. Filled out from reference TRBV7-9 and TRBJ2-7, the complete variable domain reads DTGVSQNPRHKITKRGQNVTFRCDPISEHNRLYWYRQTLGQGPEFLTYFQNEAQLEKSRLLSDRFSAERPKGSFSTLEIQRTEQGDSAMYLCASRAGGSSYEQYFGPGTRLTVT.

This clonotype was counted only a few times. The V and J genes are TRBV7-2 and TRBJ2-1; 8 bases fit TRBD2. The CDR3 is made up of 14 amino acids. Unmatched junction bases numbered 6, after V lost 8 bases and J lost 3 bases. The V gene's germline CDR1 is SGHTA and CDR2 FQGNSA. This CDR3 is CASLPSGGYNEQFF. The CDR3 DNA reads as TGTGCCAGCCTCCCCAGCGGGGGCTACAATGAGCAGTTCTTC.

V usage is TRBV3-1 and J usage is TRBJ1-5; D uncertain. This CDR3 has 13 residues. V was pared by 5 bases and J by 9 bases, with 14 bases between. From germline, CDR1 is LGHDT and CDR2 YNNKEL (reference sequence). The CDR3 DNA follows: TGTGCCAGCAGCACAAGATCTGGGCCGCCCCAGCATTTT. Amino acid sequence: CASSTRSGPPQHF.

The J gene is TRBJ2-7, the V gene TRBV30; TRBD1 aligns across 10 bases. V lost 0 bases to trimming and J lost 2 bases; unmatched junction nucleotides: 4. The CDR3 loop spans 15 amino acids. CDR1 and CDR2 from the germline V gene are GTSNPN and SVGIG (reference sequence). In nucleotides, the CDR3 is TGTGCCTGGAGTGTATTTGGGACAGGGGCCTACGAGCAGTACTTC. This translates into CAWSVFGTGAYEQYF.

In its sample, this clonotype was seen many times. The rearrangement joins TRBV7-2 to TRBJ2-3; 9 nucleotides line up with TRBD1. V gave up 4 bases and J gave up 6 bases; unmatched junction bases: 8. The length of the CDR3 is 15 residues. From germline, CDR1 is SGHTA and CDR2 FQGNSA. CDR3 sequence (DNA): TGTGCCAGCAGCTCGGGACAGGGTTCAGGGGATACGCAGTATTTT. This translates into CASSSGQGSGDTQYF.